The text below deals with one TCR beta chain. The clone's antigen remains unknown. No much larger clone exists at a distance of one base, and base qualities are not known. CDR1 is given as MNHNY and CDR2 as SVGAGI, both from the germline V gene (reference sequence). The germline V end is reduced by 5 bases and the J end by 4 bases; junction bases left unmatched: 5. There are 13 amino acids in the CDR3, from cysteine to phenylalanine inclusive. Only the CDR3 DNA is retained, 39 bases long and in frame from the first base. This sample is part of a study of shared clonotypes between healthy human individuals (dated by TCRdb to about 2020). Background on the whole study: The cohort included three men and a couple of women between 18 and 49 years of age. For each donor, three plates each were used for CD4 naive and CD4 memory, two plates were used for CD8 naive, and one plate was used for CD8 memory. To estimate repertoire size and how much clonotypes are shared between individuals, the study performed deep sequencing of blood TCR repertoires from a handful of healthy adults. To increase sequencing depth and limit assay-specific biases, different laboratories used diverse techniques to prepare libraries and sequence TCR repertoires. Per donor, leukapheresis produced somewhere between about 0.8 and 9.5 billion PBMCs.

Summary of the overall study and its limitations: Pairwise subsampling indicated that sequencing depth was expected to affect the degree of clonotype sharing among donors. When four donors were compared, the shared fraction of clonotypes was 5% to 6.5% for naive CD4, over 3% for naive CD8, roughly 2.5% for memory CD4, and approximately 0.4% for memory CD8. Clonotypes shared by all four sorted-subset donors showed higher generation probabilities than non-shared clonotypes. Estimated clonotype richness was generally larger for naive than for memory subsets. Rarefaction of sorted-subset datasets indicated incomplete sequencing despite the large sequencing depth. Sampling was limited to blood, and TCR repertoires in tissue likely differ from TCR repertoires in blood. The small number of donors limited the genetic and exposure-history diversity represented.

The donors were healthy, HIV-negative adults who had no recently reported acute infections or vaccinations. All donors were Caucasian adults living in Nashville, Tennessee, USA. CD4+ T cells were enriched by magnetic negative selection, after which naive cells were positively selected on CD45RA and the negative fraction was taken as the memory subset. After blood collection by leukapheresis, PBMCs were isolated using Ficoll-Histopaque density gradient centrifugation and then cryopreserved in the vapor phase of liquid nitrogen. Purity and quantity of every magnetically sorted T cell population were checked by analytical flow cytometry. From each sorted fraction, genomic DNA was isolated and quantified by UV absorbance on a Nanodrop 2000c. TCR CDR3 regions were amplified from genomic DNA by multiplex PCR using the deep immunoSEQ assay. Extracted genomic DNA from each cell subset was distributed evenly across all wells of several immunoSEQ 96-well plates, and each plate was treated as a replicate. For sorted subsets, around 0.2 ug of genomic DNA, equivalent to roughly 30,000 T cell genomes, went into each replicate PCR. Purified libraries were measured with a Qubit 3.0 fluorometer, size-checked on a Bioanalyzer 2100, and measured again with the KAPA Library Quantification kit. A separate single-read 150-cycle Illumina NextSeq 550 flow cell was used to sequence each immunoSEQ 96-well plate. The original methods were these. The immunoSEQ output contained only junctional sequences without quality scores, so filtering could not match that applied to full-length reads. Sequences were annotated with PyIR, a Python wrapper for IgBLAST v1.9, and V/J genes and CDR3 were assigned using IMGT germline references. Reads were removed for weak V/J assignments (E-value above 1e-6), missing CDR3, stop codons, out-of-frame junctions, or ambiguous translated residues. V3J clonotypes were defined as sequences sharing an identical inferred V gene, J gene, and CDR3 amino acid sequence. To compute the percentage overlap between repertoires, the number of shared unique clonotypes was divided by the size of the smaller repertoire. Repertoire richness was assessed with RTK rarefaction, the Chao1 estimator, and Recon v2.1 estimates of unobserved clonotypes. For all TCRbeta clonotypes obtained by the gDNA method from a handful of donors, generation probabilities were computed with OLGA. Not all clones reach the TCRdb copy of this immuneACCESS table, which keeps in-frame sequences only. Checked studies attribute under half of the gap to unresolved V genes and leave the rest unexplained. The V and J calls and clone size are taken from that table; D and trimming were inferred from the DNA. Recorded for this sample are around 2.1 million clones; approximately 96% of them occurred a single time. The ten largest account for more than 0.1% of the sample.

The source is a young man in good health. The source material was naive CD4+ T cells sorted from blood. The sample's cell subset or site label, decoded: CD45RA+ positively selected. This receptor chain uses TRBV6-6 and TRBJ2-7, and 7 junctional nucleotides match TRBD2. The CDR3 protein sequence reads: CASSPGTKYEQYF. The DNA sequence is as follows: TGTGCCAGCAGTCCCGGGACTAAGTACGAGCAGTACTTC.